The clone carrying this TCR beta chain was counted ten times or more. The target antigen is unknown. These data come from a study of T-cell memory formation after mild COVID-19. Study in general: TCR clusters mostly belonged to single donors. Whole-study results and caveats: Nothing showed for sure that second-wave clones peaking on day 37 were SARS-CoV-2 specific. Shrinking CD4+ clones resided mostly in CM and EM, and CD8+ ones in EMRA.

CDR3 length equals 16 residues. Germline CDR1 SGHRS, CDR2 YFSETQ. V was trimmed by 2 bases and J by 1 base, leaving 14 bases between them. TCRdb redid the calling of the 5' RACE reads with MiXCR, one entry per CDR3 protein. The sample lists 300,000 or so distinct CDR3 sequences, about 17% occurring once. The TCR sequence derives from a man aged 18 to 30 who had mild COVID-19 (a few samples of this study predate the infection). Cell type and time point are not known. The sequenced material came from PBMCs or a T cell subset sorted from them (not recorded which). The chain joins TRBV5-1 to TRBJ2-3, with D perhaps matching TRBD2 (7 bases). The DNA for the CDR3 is TGCGCCAGCAGCTTCGAGGGGGGGTATCGCACAGATACGCAGTATTTT. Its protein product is CASSFEGGYRTDTQYF.